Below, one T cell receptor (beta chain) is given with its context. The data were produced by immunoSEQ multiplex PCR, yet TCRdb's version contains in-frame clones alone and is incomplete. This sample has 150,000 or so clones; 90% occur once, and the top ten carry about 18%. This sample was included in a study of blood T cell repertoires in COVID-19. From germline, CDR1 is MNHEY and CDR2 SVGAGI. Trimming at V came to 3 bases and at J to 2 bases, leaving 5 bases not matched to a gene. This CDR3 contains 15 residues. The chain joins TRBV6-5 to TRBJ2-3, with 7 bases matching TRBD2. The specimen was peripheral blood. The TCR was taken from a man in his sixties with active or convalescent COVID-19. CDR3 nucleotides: TGTGCCAGCAGTTATGCGGGAGCCCCCACAGATACGCAGTATTTT. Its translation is CASSYAGAPTDTQYF.